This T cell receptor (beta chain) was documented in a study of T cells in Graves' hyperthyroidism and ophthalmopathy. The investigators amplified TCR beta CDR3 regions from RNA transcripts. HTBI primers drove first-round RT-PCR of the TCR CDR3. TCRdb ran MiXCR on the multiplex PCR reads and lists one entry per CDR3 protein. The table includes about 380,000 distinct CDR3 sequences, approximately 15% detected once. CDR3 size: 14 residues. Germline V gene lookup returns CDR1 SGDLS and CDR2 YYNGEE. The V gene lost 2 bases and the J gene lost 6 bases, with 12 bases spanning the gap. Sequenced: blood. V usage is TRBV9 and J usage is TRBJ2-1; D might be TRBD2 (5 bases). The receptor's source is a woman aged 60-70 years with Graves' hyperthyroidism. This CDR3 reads CASSVERRSNEQFF. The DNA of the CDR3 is TGTGCCAGCAGCGTGGAGAGGAGGAGCAATGAGCAGTTCTTC.